This entry features one T cell receptor beta chain sequence. With 3 bases removed from V and 6 bases from J, the gap between germline ends came to 13 bases. CDR3 length equals 14 residues. A universal primer site was incorporated via template switching, and the cDNA contained unique molecular identifiers. TCRdb called the 5' RACE reads again in MiXCR, with one record for every CDR3 protein. Among some 440,000 distinct CDR3 sequences listed, approximately 25% were seen once. The data originate from a study of identical twins. This sample also belongs to another study, concerning T cells expressing NK-cell markers.

This TCR derives from a young woman in good health. Sequenced sample: CD4+ T cells sorted from blood. This chain uses TRBV12-3 or TRBV12-4 with TRBJ2-3; D ambiguous. DNA for the CDR3: TGTGCCAGCAGTTTCGGCTACGGGCAGGATACGCAGTATTTT. This codes for CASSFGYGQDTQYF.